Below, 28 T cell receptor beta chains from the same sample are listed, as sequenced in a study of blood T cell repertoires in COVID-19. Clones were read by immunoSEQ multiplex PCR, and TCRdb kept only the in-frame ones, dropping some. Of under 95,000 clones listed, around 82% are singletons. Material: peripheral blood. Source of these receptors: a woman at least 80 years old with COVID-19, enrolled during active disease.

The CDR3: CASSFIDTGELFF. In nucleotides, the CDR3 is TGTGCCAGCAGTTTTATAGACACCGGGGAGCTGTTTTTT. The chain couples TRBV28 to TRBJ2-2; no firm D call. V was trimmed by 3 bases and J by 3 bases, leaving 5 bases between them. The CDR3 spans 13 residues. Per the germline V gene, CDR1 is MDHEN and CDR2 is SYDVKM.

The V and J genes are TRBV27 and TRBJ1-2; 10 bases line up with TRBD1. The CDR3 contains 16 residues. After removal of 5 bases from V and 0 bases from J, the junction contained 6 bases not matched to a gene. CDR1 is MNHEY and CDR2 is SMNVEV in the germline V gene (reference sequence). This CDR3 reads CASSHRTGGANYGYTF. For the CDR3, the DNA is TGTGCCAGCAGTCATCGGACAGGGGGAGCTAACTATGGCTACACCTTC.

The sample holds one count of this clone. The chain uses TRBV2 and TRBJ1-5; no reliable D call. The CDR3 is 12 amino acids. V was clipped by 4 bases and J by 9 bases, with 10 bases between them. Germline CDR1 reads SNHLY; CDR2 reads FYNNEI. The CDR3 here is CASSGSQWPQHF. In DNA form, the CDR3 reads TGTGCCAGCAGTGGCAGTCAGTGGCCCCAGCATTTT.

This clone appeared once. V and J are TRBV10-3 and TRBJ2-7, with D possibly matching TRBD1 (6 bases). Germline values: CDR1 ENHRY, CDR2 SYGVKD. This CDR3 contains 13 residues. Trimming cost V 4 bases and J 1 base, with 8 bases left between them. CDR3 amino acids: CAISGTASYEQYF. The CDR3 DNA sequence: TGTGCCATCAGTGGGACAGCGTCCTACGAGCAGTACTTC.

The CDR3 bases are TGCGCCAGCAGCCAGACAGGGACAGATACGCAGTATTTT. Translation: CASSQTGTDTQYF. The chain has TRBV5-1 and TRBJ2-3, with 7 positions matching TRBD1. Germline CDR1 reads SGHRS; CDR2 reads YFSETQ. V lost 4 bases, J lost 3 bases, and 2 bases stayed unmatched. The CDR3 totals 13 residues.

V is TRBV3-1 (or the pseudogene TRBV3-2) and J is TRBJ2-1; no reliable D call. The germline V gene has CDR1 LGHDT and CDR2 YNNKEL (reference sequence). This CDR3 contains 13 residues. The ends were cut back, 8 bases at V and 1 base at J, with 9 bases in the middle. In DNA form, the CDR3 reads TGTGCCAGCGCCCGGAGTTCCTACAATGAGCAGTTCTTC. It specifies CASARSSYNEQFF.

J is TRBJ2-1 and V is TRBV6-2 or TRBV6-3; TRBD2 agrees at 10 bases. V trimming: 2 bases; J trimming: 4 bases; junction bases outside the gene matches: 2. The germline V gene encodes CDR1 MNHEY and CDR2 SVGEGT. The CDR3 totals 15 residues. For the CDR3, the DNA is TGTGCCAGCAGTTACCTGGGACTAGCGTACAATGAGCAGTTCTTC. It encodes CASSYLGLAYNEQFF.

The rearrangement uses TRBV6-5 and TRBJ1-5, with D perhaps TRBD1 (5 bases). Trimming removed 5 bases at V and 7 bases at J, with 18 bases between. Germline CDR1 and CDR2: MNHEY and SVGAGI. CDR3 length: 15 residues. CDR3 sequence: CASSLSTGHGQPQHF. DNA for the CDR3: TGTGCCAGCAGTCTTTCAACAGGTCACGGGCAGCCCCAGCATTTT.

This chain links TRBV3-1 (or the pseudogene TRBV3-2) with TRBJ2-3; 12 bases align to TRBD2. The CDR3 is made up of 16 amino acids. The germline V gene encodes CDR1 LGHDT and CDR2 YNNKEL (reference sequence). The junction had 6 bases not matched to a gene; V was cut back by 3 bases and J by 5 bases. In DNA, the CDR3 is TGTGCCAGCAGCCACCTAGCGGGGGGGGTGAAAGATACGCAGTATTTT. Its translation is CASSHLAGGVKDTQYF.

V usage is TRBV5-1 and J usage is TRBJ2-4, with D unresolved. The CDR3 loop spans 13 amino acids. Trimming removed 4 bases at V and 0 bases at J, with 5 bases between. Germline V gene data show CDR1 as SGHRS and CDR2 as YFSETQ. The CDR3 is CASSPVAKNIQYF. The DNA of the CDR3 is TGCGCCAGCAGCCCCGTAGCCAAAAACATTCAGTACTTC. Variable domain in full (rest from reference TRBV5-1 and TRBJ2-4): KAGVTQTPRYLIKTRGQQVTLSCSPISGHRSVSWYQQTPGQGLQFLFEYFSETQRNKGNFPGRFSGRQFSNSRSEMNVSTLELGDSALYLCASSPVAKNIQYFGAGTRLSVL.

The rearrangement joins TRBV30 to TRBJ2-1, with a weak D call TRBD1 (6 bases). This CDR3 has 13 amino acids. Germline CDR1 and CDR2: GTSNPN and SVGIG (reference sequence). V lost 8 bases, J lost 4 bases, and 15 bases lay in between. CDR3 protein: CALKGTLYNEQFF. The CDR3 DNA reads TGTGCCCTAAAGGGGACATTATACAATGAGCAGTTCTTC.

This clone was detected a few times. This specimen includes other DNA sequences encoding the same CDR3. The V and J genes are TRBV20-1 and TRBJ1-2, with TRBD1 matching 8 bases. The V gene end was trimmed by 6 bases and the J gene end by 7 bases; junction bases not matched to a gene: 4. This CDR3 contains 11 residues. Looked up from germline, CDR1 is DFQATT and CDR2 is SNEGSKA (reference sequence). CDR3 sequence reads: CSADDRGGYTF. Here the CDR3 DNA reads TGCAGTGCCGACGACAGGGGTGGCTACACCTTC.

This chain connects TRBV10-3 to TRBJ2-1; D might be TRBD2 (6 bases). CDR1 and CDR2 (germline): ENHRY, SYGVKD. V lost 4 bases and J 3 bases, leaving 19 bases between the germline ends. The CDR3 has 17 amino acids. CDR3 sequence reads: CAISGTSLREVYNEQFF. The CDR3 coding sequence is TGTGCCATCAGTGGTACTAGCCTACGAGAGGTCTACAATGAGCAGTTCTTC.

The rearrangement joins TRBV28 to TRBJ2-3; 10 bases are a match to TRBD2. Trimming cost V 6 bases and J 2 bases; bases outside gene matches: 2. CDR1 MDHEN and CDR2 SYDVKM come from the germline V gene. The CDR3 is made up of 14 amino acids. CDR3 sequence (DNA): TGTGCCAGCAGACTAGCGGGGTCCACAGATACGCAGTATTTT. Protein product: CASRLAGSTDTQYF.

This clone showed up just a few times. V is TRBV10-2 and J is TRBJ2-3, with no clear D. The CDR3 spans 15 residues. V lost 2 bases to trimming and J lost 2 bases, with 11 bases between them. Germline loops: CDR1 WSHSY, CDR2 SAAADI. CDR3 region: CASSEPHRITDTQYF. The DNA of the CDR3 is TGCGCCAGCAGTGAGCCTCACAGAATCACAGATACGCAGTATTTT.

The V gene is TRBV2, the J gene TRBJ1-2; 9 bases map to TRBD1. Germline V gene data show CDR1 as SNHLY and CDR2 as FYNNEI. CDR3 length: 14 amino acids. J gave up 8 bases and V 6 bases, and 10 bases lay outside the gene matches. DNA for the CDR3: TGTGCCAGCAGATCGACAGGGGGAGGCTACGGCTACACCTTC. Protein: CASRSTGGGYGYTF. Filled out from reference TRBV2 and TRBJ1-2, the complete variable domain reads EPEVTQTPSHQVTQMGQEVILRCVPISNHLYFYWYRQILGQKVEFLVSFYNNEISEKSEIFDDQFSVERPDGSNFTLKIRSTKLEDSAMYFCASRSTGGGYGYTFGSGTRLTVV.

This clone was seen once. The chain joins TRBV5-1 to TRBJ2-5, with a possible D match to TRBD2 (6 bases). CDR1 and CDR2 (germline): SGHRS, YFSETQ. V gave up 3 bases and J gave up 1 base, with 10 bases separating them. The CDR3 covers 14 residues. In DNA, the CDR3 is TGCGCCAGCAGCTCCCTAGCGATCCAAGAGACCCAGTACTTC. Translation gives CASSSLAIQETQYF.

The rearrangement uses TRBV7-2 and TRBJ1-2; 8 bases align to TRBD1. The CDR3 contains 15 residues. With V trimmed by 1 base and J by 3 bases, 4 bases remained unmatched. Germline values: CDR1 SGHTA, CDR2 FQGNSA. CDR3 bases: TGTGCCAGCAGCTTAGTCCCCAGGGGGCACTATGGCTACACCTTC. Translation: CASSLVPRGHYGYTF.

This clone has just a few counts. One junction end does not reproduce the germline sequence, and a read error may be involved. The chain combines TRBV2 with TRBJ2-2; no reliable D call. Germline V gives CDR1 SNHLY, CDR2 FYNNEI. The CDR3 consists of 12 residues. CDR3 in DNA: TGTGCCAGCAGAGAAGGTATCGGGGAGCTGTTTTTT. This encodes CASREGIGELFF.

The V gene is TRBV7-3, the J gene TRBJ2-3, with 8 bases lining up with TRBD2. V trimming: 4 bases; J trimming: 3 bases; junction bases outside the gene matches: 6. Germline values: CDR1 SGHTA, CDR2 FQGTGA. This CDR3 is built from 15 residues. The CDR3 here is CASSSSGSSTDTQYF. CDR3 DNA sequence: TGTGCCAGCAGCTCGAGCGGGAGTTCAACAGATACGCAGTATTTT.

V gene TRBV18 combines with J gene TRBJ2-7; no definite D call. Germline V gives CDR1 KGHSH, CDR2 LQKENI. This CDR3 region has 14 residues. Trimming took 1 base from V and 2 from J, leaving 9 bases between them. CDR3 amino acids: CASSPLRSTYEQYF. The CDR3 coding sequence is TGTGCCAGCTCACCACTGCGGTCAACCTACGAGCAGTACTTC.

The rearrangement links TRBV11-2 to TRBJ2-1, with D possibly matching TRBD2 (6 bases). There are 17 residues in the CDR3. Germline CDR1 is SGHAT and CDR2 is FQNNGV. V was pared by 5 bases and J by 3 bases, with 20 bases between. The CDR3 region is CASSVYWDSGYYNEQFF. The CDR3 bases are TGTGCCAGCAGCGTGTACTGGGACTCTGGGTACTACAATGAGCAGTTCTTC.

This chain connects TRBV6-5 to TRBJ2-7, with D possibly TRBD2 on 5 matching bases. Germline V gives CDR1 MNHEY, CDR2 SVGAGI. CDR3 length: 13 amino acids. Trimming took off 4 bases at V and 7 bases at J, with 14 bases between the two ends. The CDR3 DNA sequence: TGTGCCAGCAGTTCCCCACTAGTTGGTGAGCAGTACTTC. Residues: CASSSPLVGEQYF.

The chain has TRBV24-1 and TRBJ2-3, with 9 bases fitting TRBD2. The germline gives CDR1 KGHDR, CDR2 SFDVKD. Trimming removed 1 base from V and 6 bases from J; junction bases left unmatched: 4. The length of the CDR3 is 15 residues. The CDR3 loop is CATSDFGGRADTQYF. The CDR3 region has the DNA TGTGCCACCAGTGATTTCGGCGGGAGGGCCGATACGCAGTATTTT.

The chain has TRBV10-3 and TRBJ1-1; no definite D call. This CDR3 has 13 amino acids. Trimming stripped 6 bases from V and 1 base from J, with 9 bases between. Germline-derived CDR1 and CDR2 are ENHRY and SYGVKD. CDR3 DNA sequence: TGTGCCATCAGAGCGACGGGGAACACTGAAGCTTTCTTT. It encodes CAIRATGNTEAFF.

The chain employs TRBV7-3 and TRBJ1-1; possibly TRBD1 for D (5 bases). Trimming shortened V by 0 bases and J by 2 bases, and 13 bases separated the two germline ends. Germline CDR1 is SGHTA and CDR2 is FQGTGA. The CDR3 has 16 amino acids. The CDR3 protein is CASSLTPPGYNTEAFF. CDR3 nucleotides: TGTGCCAGCAGCTTAACCCCGCCAGGGTACAACACTGAAGCTTTCTTT.

This clone was observed a few times. The chain recombines TRBV2 with TRBJ2-5; D is unresolved. The ends were cut back, 4 bases at V and 7 bases at J, with 10 bases in the middle. Per germline, CDR1 SNHLY and CDR2 FYNNEI. The CDR3 contains 12 residues. The CDR3 loop is CASSVAPGTQYF. As DNA, the CDR3 is TGTGCCAGCAGTGTGGCCCCTGGGACCCAGTACTTC.

The J gene is TRBJ1-1, the V gene TRBV28; TRBD1 matches at 7 bases. The CDR3 contains 16 residues. Germline lookup yields CDR1 MDHEN and CDR2 SYDVKM. With V trimmed by 4 bases and J by 5 bases, 13 bases remained unmatched. CDR3 in DNA: TGTGCCAGCAGTTACCGCCGTTGGGGACAGTGGACTGAAGCTTTCTTT. Its translation is CASSYRRWGQWTEAFF.